These T cell receptor beta chains were read from a single sample in a study of cytomegalovirus exposure and HLA in healthy donors. Method: immunoSEQ multiplex PCR; TCRdb's copy keeps in-frame clones and lacks some. This sample has around 99,000 clones, with around 70% found just once. Sequencing was done on a sample of PBMCs. The receptors come from a woman in her 70s in good health and CMV-seropositive. CDR3s include the opening cysteine and the closing phenylalanine or tryptophan. A D gene is named only where the DNA matches it firmly. Only some rows state a clone size, as once, few, many or a class for expanded clones.

j_call: TRBJ2-5; v_call: TRBV6-5; d_call: -; clone_size: few; cdr3_nt: TGTGCCAGCAGTTACTCGGGGGCTCAAGAGACCCAGTACTTC; cdr3_aa: CASSYSGAQETQYF
j_call: TRBJ2-7; v_call: TRBV7-9; d_call: -; clone_size: -; cdr3_nt: TGTGCCAGCAGCCTTGGGAGATACTACGAGCAGTACTTC; cdr3_aa: CASSLGRYYEQYF
j_call: TRBJ2-3; v_call: TRBV19; d_call: TRBD1; clone_size: -; cdr3_nt: TGTGCCAGTAGTATCCTTTGGACAGGGGGGGCAGATACGCAGTATTTT; cdr3_aa: CASSILWTGGADTQYF
j_call: TRBJ2-7; v_call: TRBV6-1; d_call: TRBD1; clone_size: once; cdr3_nt: TGTGCCAGCAGTCTCGGACAGGGGACCTACGAGCAGTACTTC; cdr3_aa: CASSLGQGTYEQYF
j_call: TRBJ2-3; v_call: TRBV5-1; d_call: TRBD2; clone_size: -; cdr3_nt: TGCGCCAGCAGCTTAGTAGCGGGCCCCCGGGATACGCAGTATTTT; cdr3_aa: CASSLVAGPRDTQYF
j_call: TRBJ2-3; v_call: TRBV10-3; d_call: TRBD2; clone_size: few; cdr3_nt: TGTGCCATCAGCGAAACTAGCGGGGGGAAAGATACGCAGTATTTT; cdr3_aa: CAISETSGGKDTQYF
j_call: TRBJ2-3; v_call: TRBV30; d_call: TRBD1; clone_size: -; cdr3_nt: TGTGCCTGGAGTGTACAGGGGCGGACAGATACGCAGTATTTT; cdr3_aa: CAWSVQGRTDTQYF
j_call: TRBJ2-5; v_call: TRBV6-6; d_call: -; clone_size: -; cdr3_nt: TGTGCCAGCAGTTACGGGGAGATCCAAGAGACCCAGTACTTC; cdr3_aa: CASSYGEIQETQYF
j_call: TRBJ1-4; v_call: TRBV7-9; d_call: -; clone_size: few; cdr3_nt: TGTGCCAGCAGCTTAGGAGCAACTAATGAAAAACTGTTTTTT; cdr3_aa: CASSLGATNEKLFF
j_call: TRBJ2-1; v_call: TRBV6-5; d_call: -; clone_size: -; cdr3_nt: TGTGCCAGCAGTTCCCCGGCGGGGGCCCGGAATGAGCAGTTCTTC; cdr3_aa: CASSSPAGARNEQFF
j_call: TRBJ1-1; v_call: TRBV9; d_call: -; clone_size: few; cdr3_nt: TGTGCCAGCAGCGCCTTGGGGCAAGGACGAGAAGCTTTCTTT; cdr3_aa: CASSALGQGREAFF
j_call: TRBJ2-1; v_call: TRBV4-2; d_call: -; clone_size: -; cdr3_nt: TGTGCCAGCAGCCAGGCCGCACGGAGCTCCTACAATGAGCAGTTCTTC; cdr3_aa: CASSQAARSSYNEQFF
j_call: TRBJ2-1; v_call: TRBV4-2; d_call: TRBD2; clone_size: -; cdr3_nt: TGTGCCAGCAGCCGCCCTCCGGCTAGCGGCTACAATGAGCAGTTCTTC; cdr3_aa: CASSRPPASGYNEQFF
j_call: TRBJ2-7; v_call: TRBV7-9; d_call: TRBD2; clone_size: -; cdr3_nt: TGTGCCAGCAGCTTGGGAGGGGCGCTACCTTACTTC; cdr3_aa: CASSLGGALPYF
j_call: TRBJ2-5; v_call: TRBV5-1; d_call: -; clone_size: -; cdr3_nt: TGCGCCAGCAGCTTGAATGGACAGTACCAAGAGACCCAGTACTTC; cdr3_aa: CASSLNGQYQETQYF
j_call: TRBJ1-1; v_call: TRBV2; d_call: -; clone_size: few; cdr3_nt: TGTGCCAGCAGTGAACTGGGGCACAACACTGAAGCTTTCTTT; cdr3_aa: CASSELGHNTEAFF
j_call: TRBJ1-2; v_call: TRBV10-3; d_call: -; clone_size: few; cdr3_nt: TGTGCCATCAGGCAGGGCTCTGACTATGGCTACACCTTC; cdr3_aa: CAIRQGSDYGYTF
j_call: TRBJ1-4; v_call: TRBV2; d_call: -; clone_size: -; cdr3_nt: TGTGCCAGCAGGATGGGCACATCCAATGAAAAACTGTTTTTT; cdr3_aa: CASRMGTSNEKLFF
j_call: TRBJ2-7; v_call: TRBV29-1; d_call: TRBD1; clone_size: few; cdr3_nt: TGCAGCGTCCTCGGACAGGGGCAAGGCCACGAGCAGTACTTC; cdr3_aa: CSVLGQGQGHEQYF
j_call: TRBJ2-3; v_call: TRBV11-2; d_call: TRBD2; clone_size: -; cdr3_nt: TGTGCCAGCAGACCTTTAGCGGGATCTAGCACAGATACGCAGTATTTT; cdr3_aa: CASRPLAGSSTDTQYF
j_call: TRBJ1-1; v_call: TRBV7-2; d_call: -; clone_size: -; cdr3_nt: TGTGCCAGCAGCTATCAGGGGAACACTGAAGCTTTCTTT; cdr3_aa: CASSYQGNTEAFF
j_call: TRBJ1-2; v_call: TRBV30; d_call: -; clone_size: -; cdr3_nt: TGTGCCTGGAGTCACAGCCCTGGCTACACCTTC; cdr3_aa: CAWSHSPGYTF
j_call: TRBJ1-1; v_call: TRBV4-1; d_call: -; clone_size: once; cdr3_nt: TGCGCCAGCAGCCAAGAGTGGGGGGGATACACTGAAGCTTTCTTT; cdr3_aa: CASSQEWGGYTEAFF
j_call: TRBJ1-2; v_call: TRBV29-1; d_call: -; clone_size: few; cdr3_nt: TGCACCGGTGATGGCTACACCTTC; cdr3_aa: CTGDGYTF
j_call: TRBJ2-5; v_call: TRBV7-7; d_call: TRBD2; clone_size: few; cdr3_nt: TGTGCCAGCAGCCCCCTCGGTAGCGGGGGGAGTGAGACCCAGTACTTC; cdr3_aa: CASSPLGSGGSETQYF
j_call: TRBJ2-7; v_call: TRBV2; d_call: -; clone_size: -; cdr3_nt: TGTGCCATCCGGGATGACCTGTACGAGCAGTACTTC; cdr3_aa: CAIRDDLYEQYF
j_call: TRBJ1-5; v_call: TRBV4-1; d_call: -; clone_size: -; cdr3_nt: TGCGCCAGCAGCCAAGCCGGCGGGAACAGCGCGGGGAATCAGCCCCAGCATTTT; cdr3_aa: CASSQAGGNSAGNQPQHF
j_call: TRBJ2-7; v_call: TRBV6-1; d_call: -; clone_size: -; cdr3_nt: TGTGCCAGCGGGGACTTCCTCTACGAGCAGTACTTC; cdr3_aa: CASGDFLYEQYF
j_call: TRBJ1-6; v_call: TRBV11-2; d_call: -; clone_size: -; cdr3_nt: TGTGCCAGCAGCTTTAGGGGACGGACTATTCATAATTCACCCCTCCACTTT; cdr3_aa: CASSFRGRTIHNSPLHF
j_call: TRBJ1-3; v_call: TRBV10-3; d_call: -; clone_size: -; cdr3_nt: TGTGCCATCAGTGCCTTAGACAGTACTGGAAACACCATATATTTT; cdr3_aa: CAISALDSTGNTIYF
j_call: TRBJ2-3; v_call: TRBV5-6; d_call: TRBD2; clone_size: few; cdr3_nt: TGTGCCAGCAGCTTGAGCGGGGGCACAGATACGCAGTATTTT; cdr3_aa: CASSLSGGTDTQYF
j_call: TRBJ2-1; v_call: TRBV15; d_call: TRBD2; clone_size: -; cdr3_nt: TGTGCCACCAGCAGAGAGATTACTAGCGGGAACAATGAGCAGTTCTTC; cdr3_aa: CATSREITSGNNEQFF